This is a list of T cell receptor beta chains from one sample in a study of CD8+ T cells in alopecia areata. TCRdb keeps only in-frame clones here, not all; method: immunoSEQ multiplex PCR. This table holds hundreds of thousands of clones, 35% to 40% found once. Sequenced here: CD4+ T cells sorted from blood, sampled around week 31, from a patient treated with tofacitinib. The origin of the receptors is a human donor with alopecia areata. CDR3s include the opening cysteine and the closing phenylalanine or tryptophan. D genes are given only for firm matches. The size field is filled for only some rows; it gives once, few, many or a size class.

few	TRBV7-2	-	TRBJ2-7	CASSFSSSYEQYF	TGTGCCAGCAGCTTCTCTAGCTCCTACGAGCAGTACTTC
-	TRBV7-9	TRBD1	TRBJ1-2	CASFGDRANYGYTF	TGTGCCAGCTTCGGGGACAGAGCTAACTATGGCTACACCTTC
few	TRBV20-1	-	TRBJ2-1	CSARADNEQFF	TGCAGTGCTAGAGCCGACAATGAGCAGTTCTTC
many	TRBV18	-	TRBJ2-5	CASSLQETQYF	TGTGCCAGCTCACTCCAAGAGACCCAGTACTTC
-	TRBV9	-	TRBJ2-3	CASSVPGGTDTQYF	TGTGCCAGCAGCGTCCCTGGGGGCACAGATACGCAGTATTTT
-	TRBV10-1	-	TRBJ2-7	CASSESPGTTYEQYF	TGCGCCAGCAGTGAGTCTCCCGGGACAACCTACGAGCAGTACTTC
few	TRBV18	TRBD2	TRBJ2-4	CASSPPGGGDIQYF	TGTGCCAGCTCACCACCGGGCGGGGGTGACATTCAGTACTTC
-	TRBV4-1	-	TRBJ2-1	CASSPLVMGNEQFF	TGCGCCAGCAGCCCTCTAGTGATGGGGAATGAGCAGTTCTTC
few	TRBV7-2	-	TRBJ2-1	CASSYQGRDEQFF	TGTGCCAGCAGCTACCAGGGTCGGGATGAGCAGTTCTTC
-	TRBV7-6	TRBD1	TRBJ2-2	CASRDWGQGDTGELFF	TGTGCCAGCAGGGACTGGGGACAGGGTGACACCGGGGAGCTGTTTTTT
-	TRBV4-1	TRBD1	TRBJ1-2	CASTPGQALGYGYTF	TGCGCCAGCACCCCAGGACAGGCTCTAGGCTATGGCTACACCTTC
-	TRBV11-2	-	TRBJ2-1	CASSFIGGSKGPEQFF	TGTGCCAGCAGCTTCATAGGAGGGAGTAAGGGGCCTGAGCAGTTCTTC
-	TRBV7-6	-	TRBJ1-6	CASSPTGAWRNSPLHF	TGTGCCAGCAGCCCTACAGGCGCTTGGCGAAATTCACCCCTCCACTTT
-	TRBV2	-	TRBJ1-3	CASRSQGSGNTIYF	TGTGCCAGCAGATCACAGGGATCTGGAAACACCATATATTTT
-	TRBV7-9	TRBD2	TRBJ2-7	CASSLEWTSGDYEQYF	TGTGCCAGCAGCTTAGAATGGACTAGCGGAGACTACGAGCAGTACTTC
-	TRBV7-9	-	TRBJ2-6	CASSQQGSGANVLTF	TGTGCCAGCAGCCAACAGGGCTCTGGGGCCAACGTCCTGACTTTC
-	TRBV6-5	-	TRBJ2-5	CASRSGTPPAQYF	TGTGCCAGCAGGTCCGGGACTCCGCCGGCCCAGTACTTC
few	TRBV27	-	TRBJ2-5	CASSLSREWESQYF	TGTGCCAGCAGTTTATCGAGGGAGTGGGAATCCCAGTACTTC
-	TRBV5-4	TRBD1	TRBJ2-6	CASSSFRGSGANVLTF	TGTGCCAGCAGCTCCTTCAGGGGGTCTGGGGCCAACGTCCTGACTTTC
-	TRBV5-1	-	TRBJ1-2	CASSRQSDSQNYGYTF	TGCGCCAGCAGCCGGCAATCCGACAGCCAGAACTATGGCTACACCTTC
few	TRBV7-3	-	TRBJ2-1	CASSLNRNEQFF	TGTGCCAGCAGCTTAAACCGCAATGAGCAGTTCTTC
-	TRBV7-6	-	TRBJ1-3	CASSLSGSEGTIYF	TGTGCCAGCAGCCTCTCGGGGTCCGAGGGCACCATATATTTT
-	TRBV10-3	-	TRBJ2-1	CAISESYPNEQFF	TGTGCCATCAGTGAGTCGTATCCGAATGAGCAGTTCTTC
-	TRBV5-1	-	TRBJ1-2	CASSLDRANYGYTF	TGCGCCAGCAGCTTGGACAGGGCAAACTATGGCTACACCTTC
-	TRBV18	-	TRBJ1-4	CASSLRITNEKLFF	TGTGCCAGCTCACTCAGGATTACTAATGAAAAACTGTTTTTT
few	TRBV5-1	-	TRBJ1-1	CASSTGRLGAFF	TGCGCCAGCAGCACTGGAAGGTTGGGAGCTTTCTTT
once	TRBV6-5	-	TRBJ1-2	CASSGTGRGYGYTF	TGTGCCAGCAGTGGGACGGGGCGGGGGTATGGCTACACCTTC
-	TRBV15	-	TRBJ2-3	CATSGGGAPNTQYF	TGTGCCACCAGCGGAGGCGGGGCGCCTAATACGCAGTATTTT
few	TRBV7-2	-	TRBJ2-3	CASSLDLASDTQYF	TGTGCCAGCAGCTTAGACCTTGCGTCGGATACGCAGTATTTT
-	TRBV15	-	TRBJ2-7	CATSRRQVSSYEQYF	TGTGCCACCAGTCGACGACAGGTTAGCTCCTACGAGCAGTACTTC
-	TRBV5-1	TRBD1	TRBJ2-2	CASSYDRDRINTGELFF	TGCGCCAGCAGCTACGACCGGGACAGGATTAACACCGGGGAGCTGTTTTTT
few	TRBV7-9	-	TRBJ2-3	CASSIGDTQYF	TGTGCCAGCAGCATCGGAGATACGCAGTATTTT
-	TRBV5-1	-	TRBJ1-6	CASSLDQIPNSPLHF	TGCGCCAGCAGCTTGGATCAGATTCCTAATTCACCCCTCCACTTT
few	TRBV15	-	TRBJ1-4	CATSREWISATNEKLFF	TGTGCCACCAGCAGAGAATGGATATCTGCAACTAATGAAAAACTGTTTTTT
few	TRBV30	TRBD1	TRBJ1-1	CAWRTGGTAMNTEAFF	TGTGCCTGGAGAACAGGGGGGACCGCTATGAACACTGAAGCTTTCTTT
once	TRBV27	TRBD2	TRBJ2-2	CASSFSGSYTGELFF	TGTGCCAGCAGTTTTAGCGGGAGTTACACCGGGGAGCTGTTTTTT
-	TRBV7-6	-	TRBJ2-1	CASSPLGRVGSNEQFF	TGTGCCAGCAGCCCCTTGGGCAGGGTAGGGTCCAATGAGCAGTTCTTC
few	TRBV30	TRBD1	TRBJ1-1	CAWKNRGSTEAFF	TGTGCCTGGAAGAACAGGGGGAGCACTGAAGCTTTCTTT
-	TRBV27	TRBD1	TRBJ2-2	CASSSISLGTENTGELFF	TGTGCCAGCAGTTCTATATCCTTGGGGACAGAGAACACCGGGGAGCTGTTTTTT
-	TRBV5-6	-	TRBJ2-3	CASGTRGRGDTQYF	TGTGCCAGCGGGACACGGGGGCGGGGAGATACGCAGTATTTT
-	TRBV10-3	-	TRBJ2-7	CATSGEGPYEQYF	TGTGCCACCTCAGGGGAAGGTCCTTACGAGCAGTACTTC